A single sample is the source of the 27 T cell receptor beta chains below, sequenced in a study of blood T cell repertoires in COVID-19. TCRdb's copy holds only in-frame clones and misses some; the assay was immunoSEQ multiplex PCR. This sample has roughly 260,000 clones, with roughly 90% found just once. Material for sequencing was peripheral blood. The source of these receptors is a man aged 60 to 69 who had recovered from COVID-19.

V usage is TRBV23-1 and J usage is TRBJ2-1; tentatively, D is TRBD2 (5 bases). TRBV23-1 carries the ORF label, with uncertain function. The V gene lost 1 base and the J gene lost 2 bases, with 9 bases spanning the gap. CDR3 length: 15 residues. The CDR3 nucleotides are TGCGCCAGCAGTCAATTTCCGGGAACCTACAATGAGCAGTTCTTC. Translation: CASSQFPGTYNEQFF.

This clone has only a few counts. V is TRBV4-1 and J is TRBJ1-2; weak D call: TRBD1 (5 bases). Trimming removed 0 bases from V and 7 bases from J, with 12 bases in between. The CDR3 is 14 residues long. Germline V gene sequence: CDR1 MGHRA, CDR2 YSYEKL. The DNA for the CDR3 is TGCGCCAGCAGCCAAGATCCGGGGGAGGGTGGCTACACCTTC. Its translation is CASSQDPGEGGYTF.

The chain is built from TRBV19 and TRBJ2-3; TRBD2 is a possible D gene (5 bases). Germline V gene data show CDR1 as LNHDA and CDR2 as SQIVND (reference sequence). The germline V and J ends were trimmed by 5 bases and 4 bases, with 25 bases remaining between them. The CDR3 length is 18 residues. DNA of the CDR3: TGTGCCAGTAGTCCCCGGCTGCCCGGGCTAGCAATCGCAGATACGCAGTATTTT. Protein product: CASSPRLPGLAIADTQYF.

The chain recombines TRBV9 with TRBJ1-6; D remains unclear. Trimming took 3 bases from V and 7 from J, leaving 8 bases between them. The germline V gene encodes CDR1 SGDLS and CDR2 YYNGEE. This CDR3 is built from 13 residues. The CDR3 coding sequence is TGTGCCAGCAGCGCCGAAGCAAATTCACCCCTCCACTTT. As protein: CASSAEANSPLHF.

This chain links TRBV27 with TRBJ2-7; TRBD1 matches 9 bases. The V gene end was trimmed by 3 bases and the J gene end by 2 bases; junction bases not matched to a gene: 2. The V gene's germline CDR1 is MNHEY and CDR2 SMNVEV (reference sequence). There are 14 residues in the CDR3. CDR3 nucleotide sequence: TGTGCCAGCAGTTTCCGGGACAGGGCCTACGAGCAGTACTTC. Encoded protein: CASSFRDRAYEQYF.

V and J are TRBV11-1 and TRBJ2-5, with 7 bases aligning to TRBD2. The CDR3 contains 15 residues. The V gene end was trimmed by 5 bases and the J gene end by 2 bases; junction bases not matched to a gene: 8. Germline CDR1 is SGHAT and CDR2 is FQDESV (reference sequence). CDR3 in amino acids: CASSPVGSGQETQYF. The CDR3 coding sequence is TGTGCCAGCAGCCCTGTTGGTAGCGGGCAAGAGACCCAGTACTTC.

The table lists this clone with a few counts. The chain carries TRBV6-5 and TRBJ2-2; no firm D call. The V end was cut by 6 bases, the J end by 5 bases, with 7 bases between. Germline CDR1 is MNHEY and CDR2 is SVGAGI. The CDR3 covers 12 residues. CDR3 region: CASRTRTGELFF. CDR3 DNA sequence: TGTGCCAGCAGGACAAGAACCGGGGAGCTGTTTTTT.

The chain joins TRBV4-2 to TRBJ2-2; 10 positions match TRBD1. Per germline, CDR1 LGHNA and CDR2 YNFKEQ. Germline trimming cut 4 bases from V and 8 bases from J; bases unmatched to any gene: 13. The length of the CDR3 is 17 residues. CDR3 residues: CASSPTGGAFRAGELFF. Here the CDR3 DNA reads TGTGCCAGCAGCCCGACAGGGGGCGCGTTCCGGGCAGGGGAGCTGTTTTTT.

The V call is TRBV5-8, the J call TRBJ2-7, with TRBD2 as a possible D gene (6 bases). The CDR3 length is 16 residues. Per the germline V gene, CDR1 is SGHTS and CDR2 is YDEGEE. The ends were cut back, 4 bases at V and 3 bases at J, with 20 bases in the middle. The CDR3 loop reads CASSRYGHPGDYEQYF. The CDR3 DNA is TGTGCCAGCAGCCGCTATGGACATCCGGGGGACTACGAGCAGTACTTC.

The V gene is TRBV11-2, the J gene TRBJ1-4; D ambiguous. The CDR3 extends over 13 amino acids. Germline assignment: CDR1 SGHAT and CDR2 FQNNGV. V was trimmed by 5 bases and J by 10 bases, leaving 14 bases between them. CDR3 protein: CASSPVSYSKLFF. The CDR3 bases are TGTGCCAGCAGCCCGGTTTCGTATTCAAAACTGTTTTTT.

The rearrangement uses TRBV7-3 and TRBJ2-3, with D possibly TRBD1 on 5 matching bases. This CDR3 contains 14 residues. CDR1 is SGHTA, CDR2 FQGTGA, per germline. Deletions cut 3 bases from V and 1 base from J, with 8 bases between. Here the CDR3 reads CASSFWGGTDTQYF. The CDR3 nucleotides are TGTGCCAGCAGCTTTTGGGGCGGCACAGATACGCAGTATTTT.

The rearrangement uses TRBV13 and TRBJ1-1, with D hard to call. Germline CDR1 PRHDT, CDR2 FYEKMQ (reference sequence). Trimming left V 0 bases short and J 0 bases short, with 8 bases between. This CDR3 is 15 amino acids long. CDR3 amino acids: CASSLGEAMNTEAFF. In DNA form, the CDR3 reads TGTGCCAGCAGCTTAGGGGAGGCCATGAACACTGAAGCTTTCTTT.

The V gene is TRBV24-1, the J gene TRBJ1-5; TRBD1 agrees at 9 bases. Germline trimming cut 7 bases from V and 9 bases from J; bases unmatched to any gene: 9. Germline V lookup: CDR1 KGHDR, CDR2 SFDVKD. The CDR3 has 14 residues. The CDR3 region is CATRTGTGRLPQHF. The CDR3 bases are TGTGCCACCAGAACCGGGACAGGGAGGCTGCCCCAGCATTTT.

J is TRBJ1-6 and V is TRBV3-1 (or the pseudogene TRBV3-2); possibly TRBD1 for D (6 bases). The ends were cut back, 2 bases at V and 2 bases at J, with 7 bases in the middle. CDR3 size: 15 residues. Germline CDR1 LGHDT, CDR2 YNNKEL (reference sequence). The CDR3 DNA follows: TGTGCCAGCAGCCAAACAGGGACCTATAATTCACCCCTCCACTTT. The encoded protein is CASSQTGTYNSPLHF.

The count of this clone is one. This chain's CDR3 is CASSLAPGTGSREQYF. DNA of the CDR3: TGTGCCAGCAGCTTGGCCCCCGGGACAGGGTCTCGGGAGCAGTACTTC. The chain couples TRBV5-4 to TRBJ2-7; TRBD1 matches at 9 bases. V lost 0 bases to trimming and J lost 7 bases; unmatched junction nucleotides: 11. Germline V lookup: CDR1 SGHNT, CDR2 YYREEE (reference sequence). The CDR3 has 16 residues.

The rearrangement joins TRBV2 to TRBJ2-3; weak D call: TRBD2 (6 bases). The germline V gene has CDR1 SNHLY and CDR2 FYNNEI. The CDR3 length is 16 residues. The V end was cut by 4 bases, the J end by 0 bases, with 14 bases between. The CDR3 protein is CASSGFGGSSTDTQYF. The CDR3 nucleotides read TGTGCCAGCAGTGGGTTCGGGGGATCTAGCACAGATACGCAGTATTTT. Filled out from reference TRBV2 and TRBJ2-3, the complete variable domain reads EPEVTQTPSHQVTQMGQEVILRCVPISNHLYFYWYRQILGQKVEFLVSFYNNEISEKSEIFDDQFSVERPDGSNFTLKIRSTKLEDSAMYFCASSGFGGSSTDTQYFGPGTRLTVL.

The rearrangement joins TRBV24-1 to TRBJ2-3; TRBD1 matches at 9 bases. The CDR3 loop spans 15 amino acids. Germline lookup yields CDR1 KGHDR and CDR2 SFDVKD. The V and J ends lost 3 bases and 5 bases, in that order; junction bases with no gene match: 5. CDR3 in DNA: TGTGCCACCAGTGATCCCGGACAGGGGATAGATACGCAGTATTTT. This sequence encodes CATSDPGQGIDTQYF.

This chain links TRBV4-1 with TRBJ1-1; D unresolved. Germline V lookup: CDR1 MGHRA, CDR2 YSYEKL. V was shortened by 0 bases and J by 2 bases, with 7 bases between the two germline ends. This CDR3 contains 14 residues. The CDR3 coding sequence is TGCGCCAGCAGCCAAGAACAGCTAAACACTGAAGCTTTCTTT. This encodes CASSQEQLNTEAFF.

V is TRBV5-4 and J is TRBJ2-5, with 8 positions matching TRBD1. Trimming cost V 2 bases and J 5 bases; bases outside gene matches: 8. Germline CDR1 is SGHNT and CDR2 is YYREEE (reference sequence). This CDR3 contains 15 residues. CDR3 bases: TGTGCCAGCAGCTTAATTCAGGGGGCAGAGGAGACCCAGTACTTC. Its translation is CASSLIQGAEETQYF.

Concerning this clone: The same CDR3 arises from other DNA sequences in this sample as well. The J gene is TRBJ1-1, the V gene TRBV5-1; D is uncertain. The CDR3 length is 14 residues. V gave up 3 bases and J gave up 3 bases, with 12 bases separating them. Germline V CDR1 and CDR2: SGHRS, YFSETQ. The CDR3 nucleotides read TGCGCCAGCAGCTCTGGCCAGTTGGACACTGAAGCTTTCTTT. This sequence encodes CASSSGQLDTEAFF.

This chain joins TRBV7-9 and TRBJ1-4; possibly TRBD1 for D (6 bases). The CDR3 spans 12 residues. Trimming shortened V by 4 bases and J by 8 bases, and 8 bases separated the two germline ends. Germline-derived CDR1 and CDR2 are SEHNR and FQNEAQ (reference sequence). The DNA for the CDR3 is TGTGCCAGCAGCTATACAGGGGAAAAACTGTTTTTT. It encodes CASSYTGEKLFF.

This chain links TRBV7-9 with TRBJ1-4; D call uncertain. The V end lost 2 bases, the J end lost 2 bases, and 3 bases lay between the germline ends. The CDR3 covers 13 residues. Germline V gene lookup returns CDR1 SEHNR and CDR2 FQNEAQ (reference sequence). In DNA form, the CDR3 reads TGTGCCAGCAGCTTACGGACTAATGAAAAACTGTTTTTT. Protein: CASSLRTNEKLFF.

This chain connects TRBV30 to TRBJ2-1; TRBD2 matches at 11 bases. This CDR3 is built from 17 residues. From germline, CDR1 is GTSNPN and CDR2 SVGIG (reference sequence). Trimming cost V 1 base and J 0 bases; bases outside gene matches: 5. Here the CDR3 reads CAWSGIAGGNSYNEQFF. The CDR3 DNA reads as TGTGCCTGGAGTGGCATAGCGGGGGGGAACTCCTACAATGAGCAGTTCTTC.

The chain employs TRBV24-1 and TRBJ2-2, with D tentatively TRBD1 (6 bases). This CDR3 comprises 13 residues. Trimming left V 9 bases short and J 5 bases short, with 12 bases between. Per germline, CDR1 KGHDR and CDR2 SFDVKD. This CDR3 reads CATSAQGTGELFF. The CDR3 DNA sequence: TGTGCCACCTCCGCGCAGGGGACCGGGGAGCTGTTTTTT.

The chain is built from TRBV7-8 and TRBJ1-1; 7 nucleotides align to TRBD1. Germline V gene sequence: CDR1 SGHVS, CDR2 FQNEAQ. V gave up 1 base and J gave up 0 bases; unmatched junction bases: 5. The CDR3 contains 16 residues. As DNA, the CDR3 is TGTGCCAGCAGCTTAGGCCGACAGGGCCTGAACACTGAAGCTTTCTTT. Its protein is CASSLGRQGLNTEAFF.

In this sample, this clone turned up once. The genes are TRBV4-2 and TRBJ2-3; 13 positions agree with TRBD2. Losses at the gene ends were 0 bases for V and 3 bases for J; bases not matched to a gene: 3. This CDR3 comprises 17 residues. Germline V gene data show CDR1 as LGHNA and CDR2 as YNFKEQ. The CDR3 reads CASSQDKLAGGTDTQYF. CDR3 DNA sequence: TGTGCCAGCAGCCAAGATAAACTAGCGGGGGGGACAGATACGCAGTATTTT.

The rearrangement joins TRBV7-6 to TRBJ2-3; 8 bases are shared with TRBD1. Germline CDR1 reads SGHVS; CDR2 reads FNYEAQ. The V segment lost 5 bases and the J segment 4 bases; nucleotides outside the gene matches: 8. The CDR3 has 15 amino acids. The CDR3 region is CASSPRPGGADTQYF. CDR3 DNA sequence: TGTGCCAGCAGCCCCCGACCAGGGGGCGCAGATACGCAGTATTTT.